Shown below are 12 T cell receptor beta chains from a single sample sequenced in a study of blood T cell repertoires in COVID-19. Profiling relied on immunoSEQ multiplex PCR, and the TCRdb table lists in-frame clones only, not all of them. The sample lists roughly 56,000 clones; over 75% were seen once. Material: peripheral blood. The receptors shown here come from a human donor in a cohort sampled during active COVID-19.

CDR3 amino acids: CASTSSGRGDEQFF. As DNA, the CDR3 is TGCGCCAGCACTTCCAGCGGGAGAGGCGATGAGCAGTTCTTC. The V call is TRBV5-1, the J call TRBJ2-1; 8 positions agree with TRBD2. The germline gives CDR1 SGHRS, CDR2 YFSETQ. This CDR3 region has 14 residues. J was trimmed by 8 bases and V by 6 bases; bases with no gene match: 10.

The V call is TRBV4-3, the J call TRBJ2-7; TRBD2 agrees at 7 bases. Germline values: CDR1 LGHNA, CDR2 YSLEER. The CDR3 spans 16 residues. After removal of 0 bases from V and 0 bases from J, the junction contained 5 bases not matched to a gene. This CDR3 is CASSQDASGSSYEQYF. Here the CDR3 DNA reads TGCGCCAGCAGCCAAGACGCTAGCGGAAGCTCCTACGAGCAGTACTTC.

The J gene is TRBJ2-1, the V gene TRBV27; TRBD2 matches at 7 bases. With 2 bases clipped from V and 0 bases from J, the junction kept 13 bases outside the gene matches. Germline assignment: CDR1 MNHEY and CDR2 SMNVEV (reference sequence). The CDR3 runs 19 residues. CDR3 protein: CASSLRGRGQYSSYNEQFF. For the CDR3, the DNA is TGTGCCAGCAGTTTACGGGGGAGGGGCCAGTATAGCTCCTACAATGAGCAGTTCTTC.

The rearrangement uses TRBV28 and TRBJ2-3, with TRBD2 matching 11 bases. The CDR3 extends over 18 amino acids. In germline, CDR1 is MDHEN, CDR2 SYDVKM. Losses at the gene ends were 5 bases for V and 2 bases for J; bases not matched to a gene: 12. DNA for the CDR3: TGTGCCAGCAGTCCCGGGGGACTAGCGGCTAGAACCACAGATACGCAGTATTTT. This encodes CASSPGGLAARTTDTQYF. The full variable domain, its missing parts supplied by reference TRBV28 and TRBJ2-3, is DVKVTQSSRYLVKRTGEKVFLECVQDMDHENMFWYRQDPGLGLRLIYFSYDVKMKEKGDIPEGYSVSREKKERFSLILESASTNQTSMYLCASSPGGLAARTTDTQYFGPGTRLTVL.

The chain couples TRBV28 to TRBJ2-3, with D unclear. Trimming took off 4 bases at V and 0 bases at J, with 11 bases between the two ends. CDR1 and CDR2 from the germline V gene are MDHEN and SYDVKM. The CDR3 runs to 15 residues. CDR3 sequence reads: CASSSQLLSTDTQYF. CDR3 DNA sequence: TGTGCCAGCAGTTCTCAATTACTAAGCACAGATACGCAGTATTTT.

The V gene is TRBV11-2, the J gene TRBJ2-7, with 9 bases lining up with TRBD1. The CDR3 length is 15 residues. Trimming took 1 base from V and 7 from J; bases not matched to a gene: 8. Looked up from germline, CDR1 is SGHAT and CDR2 is FQNNGV. Here the CDR3 reads CASSLADRGPREQYF. CDR3 DNA sequence: TGTGCCAGCAGCTTAGCGGACAGGGGTCCCAGGGAGCAGTACTTC.

The CDR3 bases are TGCGCCAGCAGCCAAGCACACGCGAACACCGGGGAGCTGTTTTTT. Amino acids: CASSQAHANTGELFF. V usage is TRBV4-3 and J usage is TRBJ2-2, with D unresolved. The CDR3 is 15 amino acids. V was cut by 1 base and J by 0 bases, with 6 bases left in between. Germline values: CDR1 LGHNA, CDR2 YSLEER.

The V gene is TRBV5-4, the J gene TRBJ2-2; the match to TRBD2 covers 12 bases. V gave up 2 bases and J gave up 8 bases; unmatched junction bases: 7. The CDR3 has 16 residues. The germline gives CDR1 SGHNT, CDR2 YYREEE (reference sequence). For the CDR3, the DNA is TGTGCCAGCAGCTTTTGGCTAGCGGGAGGGAGTGGGGAGCTGTTTTTT. Its protein is CASSFWLAGGSGELFF.

This clone was recorded once. The V and J genes are TRBV6-2 or TRBV6-3 and TRBJ2-1; D is perhaps TRBD2 (6 bases). V shed 2 bases and J shed 4 bases, with 9 bases lying between them. This CDR3 is 14 amino acids long. Germline CDR1 is MNHEY and CDR2 is SVGEGT. The CDR3 DNA sequence: TGTGCCAGCAGTTACGAGGGACTTTACAATGAGCAGTTCTTC. This sequence encodes CASSYEGLYNEQFF.

This clone was recorded a few times. The chain uses TRBV19 and TRBJ1-1; D possibly corresponds to TRBD1 (6 bases). Per the germline V gene, CDR1 is LNHDA and CDR2 is SQIVND (reference sequence). This CDR3 contains 15 residues. Trimming removed 4 bases from V and 10 bases from J, with 22 bases in between. The CDR3 DNA is TGTGCCAGTAGTAAAAGGGACAACAAACCGGAGCGAGCTTTCTTT. It codes for CASSKRDNKPERAFF.

The genes are TRBV28 and TRBJ2-7; 7 bases match TRBD2. The length of the CDR3 is 15 residues. The germline V gene encodes CDR1 MDHEN and CDR2 SYDVKM. Germline trimming cut 2 bases from V and 2 bases from J; bases unmatched to any gene: 6. CDR3 nucleotide sequence: TGTGCCAGCAGTTTAGGAGGCGGGGGACCCTACGAGCAGTACTTC. This translates into CASSLGGGGPYEQYF.

J is TRBJ1-2 and V is TRBV6-6; 7 bases agree with TRBD1. V lost 7 bases to trimming and J lost 2 bases; unmatched junction nucleotides: 10. CDR1 is MNHNY and CDR2 is SVGAGI in the germline V gene (reference sequence). CDR3 length: 15 amino acids. The CDR3: CASTTGTEANYGYTF. The CDR3 DNA follows: TGTGCCAGCACGACCGGGACAGAGGCCAACTATGGCTACACCTTC.